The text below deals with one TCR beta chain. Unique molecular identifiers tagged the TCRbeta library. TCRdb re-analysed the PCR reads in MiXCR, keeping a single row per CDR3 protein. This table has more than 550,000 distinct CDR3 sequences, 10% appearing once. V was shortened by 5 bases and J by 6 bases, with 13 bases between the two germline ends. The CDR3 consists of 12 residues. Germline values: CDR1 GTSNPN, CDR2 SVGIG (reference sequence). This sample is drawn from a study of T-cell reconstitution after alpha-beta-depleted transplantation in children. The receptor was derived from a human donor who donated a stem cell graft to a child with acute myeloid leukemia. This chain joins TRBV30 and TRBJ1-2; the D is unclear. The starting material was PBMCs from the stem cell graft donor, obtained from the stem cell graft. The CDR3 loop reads CAWGRQFNGYTF. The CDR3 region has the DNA TGTGCCTGGGGACGGCAATTTAATGGCTACACCTTC.